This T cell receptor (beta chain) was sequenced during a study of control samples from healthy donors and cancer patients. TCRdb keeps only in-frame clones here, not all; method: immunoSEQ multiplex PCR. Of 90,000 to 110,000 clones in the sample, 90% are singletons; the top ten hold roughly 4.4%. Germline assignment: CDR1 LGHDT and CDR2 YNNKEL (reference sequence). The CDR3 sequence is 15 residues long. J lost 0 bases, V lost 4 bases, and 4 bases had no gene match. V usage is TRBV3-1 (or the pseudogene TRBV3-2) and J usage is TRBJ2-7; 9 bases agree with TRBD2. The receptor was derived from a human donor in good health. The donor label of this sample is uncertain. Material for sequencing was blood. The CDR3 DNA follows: TGTGCCAGCAGCCCTCTAGCGGGGAGCTCCTACGAGCAGTACTTC. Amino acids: CASSPLAGSSYEQYF.